This TCR beta chain was captured by sequencing in a study of shared clonotypes between healthy human individuals. CDR3 length: 16 amino acids. Germline values: CDR1 LGHNA, CDR2 YSLEER. The V segment lost 4 bases and the J segment 5 bases; nucleotides outside the gene matches: 8. Produced via immunoSEQ multiplex PCR; TCRdb's table is partial and in-frame only. The data hold millions of clones, with about 95% observed a single time. Naive CD8 isolation took CD45RO-negative cells positively selected for CCR7 and excluded terminally differentiated effector memory CD45RA+ cells. This rearrangement joins TRBV4-3 to TRBJ1-1; 12 bases are shared with TRBD1. Source material: naive CD8+ T cells sorted from blood. This sequence was found in a man between 18 and 35 years old in good health. The CDR3 DNA is TGCGCCAGCAGCCTACGGGACAGGGGGCTGTTTACTGAAGCTTTCTTT. It specifies CASSLRDRGLFTEAFF.